These 25 T cell receptor beta chains originate from one sample sequenced in a study of technical replicates of blood from several donors. The data were produced by immunoSEQ multiplex PCR, yet TCRdb's version contains in-frame clones alone and is incomplete. The sample carries approximately 70,000 clones, 95% to 96% recorded once. Sample: T cells isolated from PBMCs. These receptors came from a human donor in good health.

This chain joins TRBV7-9 and TRBJ1-5; 8 bases fit TRBD1. The V and J ends lost 6 bases and 9 bases, in that order; junction bases with no gene match: 7. Germline V gives CDR1 SEHNR, CDR2 FQNEAQ (reference sequence). CDR3 size: 13 residues. This chain's CDR3 is CASSLDRVRPQHF. The DNA for the CDR3 is TGTGCCAGCAGTCTGGACAGGGTTCGGCCCCAGCATTTT.

The chain employs TRBV7-9 and TRBJ2-5; D is perhaps TRBD2 (5 bases). The CDR3 runs 12 residues. V shed 5 bases and J shed 7 bases, with 11 bases lying between them. The germline V gene encodes CDR1 SEHNR and CDR2 FQNEAQ (reference sequence). This chain's CDR3 is CASSLSEGTQYF. The CDR3 nucleotides are TGTGCCAGCAGCCTTTCAGAGGGGACCCAGTACTTC.

The chain couples TRBV2 to TRBJ2-5, with 10 positions matching TRBD2. The CDR3 covers 15 residues. Germline CDR1 reads SNHLY; CDR2 reads FYNNEI. Trimming cost V 6 bases and J 5 bases; bases outside gene matches: 9. CDR3 nucleotide sequence: TGTGCCAGCAGGACCTCTAGCGGGAGCGGGGAGACCCAGTACTTC. Translating it yields CASRTSSGSGETQYF.

This clone appeared once. The chain couples TRBV11-2 to TRBJ1-1, with 8 bases lining up with TRBD1. CDR3 length: 16 residues. Trimming cost V 4 bases and J 0 bases; bases outside gene matches: 7. Per the germline V gene, CDR1 is SGHAT and CDR2 is FQNNGV. This chain's CDR3 is CASSWTGKPVNTEAFF. The CDR3 bases are TGTGCCAGCAGCTGGACAGGGAAGCCCGTGAACACTGAAGCTTTCTTT.

The rearrangement uses TRBV19 and TRBJ2-7; D might be TRBD1 (5 bases). Deletions cut 0 bases from V and 6 bases from J, with 18 bases between. The V gene's germline CDR1 is LNHDA and CDR2 SQIVND (reference sequence). The CDR3 is made up of 16 amino acids. CDR3 amino acids: CASSIDPGRVSREQYF. The CDR3 DNA reads as TGTGCCAGTAGTATAGATCCGGGCAGGGTGTCTCGCGAGCAGTACTTC.

V usage is TRBV9 and J usage is TRBJ1-2; TRBD1 matches 7 bases. CDR3 size: 14 residues. V lost 0 bases to trimming and J lost 4 bases; unmatched junction nucleotides: 3. Germline CDR1 reads SGDLS; CDR2 reads YYNGEE. The CDR3 loop reads CASSVESGGYGYTF. In DNA, the CDR3 is TGTGCCAGCAGCGTAGAGTCAGGGGGCTATGGCTACACCTTC.

The chain employs TRBV7-6 and TRBJ1-1; a possible D gene is TRBD1 (5 bases). Trimming removed 3 bases at V and 0 bases at J, with 14 bases between. This CDR3 spans 16 amino acids. Germline-derived CDR1 and CDR2 are SGHVS and FNYEAQ. The CDR3 is CASSFVGGEMNTEAFF. The CDR3 coding sequence is TGTGCCAGCAGCTTCGTGGGGGGGGAGATGAACACTGAAGCTTTCTTT.

The CDR3 spells CASSLDIRGIVYNEQFF. In DNA form, the CDR3 reads TGTGCCAGCAGCTTAGACATCAGAGGTATCGTCTACAATGAGCAGTTCTTC. The chain uses TRBV11-3 and TRBJ2-1; no firm D call. The CDR3 has 17 amino acids. Trimming left V 0 bases short and J 3 bases short, with 15 bases between. Germline V gene lookup returns CDR1 SGHNT and CDR2 YENEEA.

CDR3 protein: CASSLGQGYTEAFF. CDR3 nucleotide sequence: TGCGCCAGCAGCTTGGGACAGGGGTACACTGAAGCTTTCTTT. This chain links TRBV5-1 with TRBJ1-1, with 8 nucleotides matching TRBD1. The V gene end was trimmed by 0 bases and the J gene end by 3 bases; junction bases not matched to a gene: 1. This CDR3 contains 14 residues. Germline loops: CDR1 SGHRS, CDR2 YFSETQ.

The V gene is TRBV28, the J gene TRBJ2-5; D is perhaps TRBD2 (6 bases). Germline CDR1 is MDHEN and CDR2 is SYDVKM. Deletions cut 6 bases from V and 5 bases from J, with 22 bases between. The CDR3 runs to 16 residues. The CDR3 sequence is CASSPTRRALGETQYF. The CDR3 nucleotides read TGTGCCAGCAGCCCAACCCGGAGGGCGCTGGGGGAGACCCAGTACTTC. The full variable domain, in which reference TRBV28 and TRBJ2-5 provide the parts outside the CDR3, is DVKVTQSSRYLVKRTGEKVFLECVQDMDHENMFWYRQDPGLGLRLIYFSYDVKMKEKGDIPEGYSVSREKKERFSLILESASTNQTSMYLCASSPTRRALGETQYFGPGTRLLVL.

The V call is TRBV10-3, the J call TRBJ2-1; tentatively, D is TRBD2 (6 bases). The CDR3 sequence is 16 residues long. Trimming took 4 bases from V and 4 from J, leaving 17 bases between them. The germline CDR1 and CDR2 sequences are ENHRY and SYGVKD. The CDR3: CAISVRESGPYNEQFF. DNA for the CDR3: TGTGCCATCAGTGTCAGAGAGAGCGGGCCATACAATGAGCAGTTCTTC.

V usage is TRBV11-2 and J usage is TRBJ2-7, with 7 bases lining up with TRBD2. The CDR3 sequence is 15 residues long. The germline gives CDR1 SGHAT, CDR2 FQNNGV. Unmatched junction bases numbered 5, after V lost 1 base and J lost 2 bases. The CDR3 DNA is TGTGCCAGCAGCTTAGGTAGCGGGCCCACCTACGAGCAGTACTTC. Amino acid sequence: CASSLGSGPTYEQYF.

V usage is TRBV6-1 and J usage is TRBJ2-2; tentatively, D is TRBD2 (6 bases). From germline, CDR1 is MNHNS and CDR2 SASEGT. Trimming removed 4 bases at V and 6 bases at J, with 12 bases between. The CDR3 extends over 14 amino acids. The CDR3 nucleotides read TGTGCCAGCAGTGCATCCCCTAGCGCCGGGGAGCTGTTTTTT. Protein: CASSASPSAGELFF.

This rearrangement joins TRBV15 to TRBJ1-2; D is undetermined. V was cut by 1 base and J by 4 bases, with 10 bases left in between. This CDR3 has 14 amino acids. Germline V CDR1 and CDR2: LNHNV, YYDKDF (reference sequence). The CDR3 nucleotides read TGTGCCACCAGCAGAGGGGCAGTTATCTATGGCTACACCTTC. It specifies CATSRGAVIYGYTF.

The chain uses TRBV5-6 and TRBJ2-7; perhaps TRBD1 as D (5 bases). The germline V gene encodes CDR1 SGHDT and CDR2 YYEEEE. The V gene lost 2 bases and the J gene lost 6 bases, with 9 bases spanning the gap. The CDR3 is made up of 12 amino acids. This CDR3 is CASSLNRLEQYF. In DNA form, the CDR3 reads TGTGCCAGCAGCTTAAACAGGCTCGAGCAGTACTTC.

This rearrangement joins TRBV11-2 to TRBJ2-5; perhaps TRBD2 as D (6 bases). Germline-derived CDR1 and CDR2 are SGHAT and FQNNGV. Deletions cut 5 bases from V and 1 base from J, with 17 bases between. The CDR3 consists of 16 residues. CDR3 sequence: CASSPVRGAPQETQYF. Here the CDR3 DNA reads TGTGCCAGCAGCCCAGTGCGGGGAGCGCCCCAAGAGACCCAGTACTTC.

V is TRBV11-2 and J is TRBJ2-5; 8 positions match TRBD2. The CDR3 spans 16 residues. The germline V gene encodes CDR1 SGHAT and CDR2 FQNNGV. V trimming: 1 base; J trimming: 5 bases; junction bases outside the gene matches: 9. The DNA for the CDR3 is TGTGCCAGCAGCTTAGGAGGGACTAGGGGATTGGAGACCCAGTACTTC. Translated, it gives CASSLGGTRGLETQYF. The complete variable domain, with remaining parts taken from reference TRBV11-2 and TRBJ2-5, reads EAGVAQSPRYKIIEKRQSVAFWCNPISGHATLYWYQQILGQGPKLLIQFQNNGVVDDSQLPKDRFSAERLKGVDSTLKIQPAKLEDSAVYLCASSLGGTRGLETQYFGPGTRLLVL.

The rearrangement links TRBV2 to TRBJ2-7; TRBD1 matches at 8 bases. Germline values: CDR1 SNHLY, CDR2 FYNNEI. The CDR3 is made up of 16 amino acids. The ends lost 7 bases at V and 0 bases at J; junction bases unmatched: 11. CDR3 protein: CASTLFPGQASYEQYF. The CDR3 nucleotides are TGTGCCAGCACATTATTCCCGGGACAGGCCTCCTACGAGCAGTACTTC.

The chain uses TRBV21-1 and TRBJ2-2; TRBD2, as called in the table, went unchecked against the DNA. TRBV21-1 is a documented pseudogene. The CDR3 loop spans 15 amino acids. The CDR3 bases are TGTGCCAGCAGAGGAGGAGGAGTTGGCACCGGGGAGCTGTTTTTT. Amino acid sequence: CASRGGGVGTGELFF.

The chain joins TRBV10-2 to TRBJ2-3; 14 bases are shared with TRBD2. After removal of 5 bases from V and 3 bases from J, the junction contained 4 bases not matched to a gene. The CDR3 spans 16 residues. CDR1 and CDR2 (germline): WSHSY, SAAADI. As DNA, the CDR3 is TGCGCCAGCAGTCAGACTAGCGGGGGGGCGACAGATACGCAGTATTTT. This translates into CASSQTSGGATDTQYF.

The gene calls are TRBV19 and TRBJ1-5, with D maybe TRBD1 (6 bases). Germline CDR1 and CDR2: LNHDA and SQIVND (reference sequence). The V and J ends lost 5 bases and 7 bases respectively, with 15 bases between them. The CDR3 length is 14 residues. CDR3 in DNA: TGTGCCAGTAGTGAACAGGGTGTAGAACAGCCCCAGCATTTT. Protein: CASSEQGVEQPQHF.

V is TRBV5-6 and J is TRBJ2-7; TRBD1 might be the D (6 bases). This CDR3 has 15 residues. Trimming removed 4 bases from V and 0 bases from J, with 14 bases in between. The V gene's germline CDR1 is SGHDT and CDR2 YYEEEE. CDR3 bases: TGTGCCAGCAGCCTTCGGGACACCGGCTCCTACGAGCAGTACTTC. Protein: CASSLRDTGSYEQYF.

The chain recombines TRBV11-2 with TRBJ2-3, with 8 bases matching TRBD1. V lost 5 bases and J lost 0; bases outside the gene matches: 7. The CDR3 is made up of 16 amino acids. CDR1 and CDR2 (germline): SGHAT, FQNNGV. In DNA form, the CDR3 reads TGTGCCAGCAGCCTGACGAGGACAGGGAGCACAGATACGCAGTATTTT. Translation gives CASSLTRTGSTDTQYF.

The J gene is TRBJ2-5, the V gene TRBV12-5; 11 bases are a match to TRBD2. The CDR3 is 17 amino acids. V was pared by 1 base and J by 4 bases, with 8 bases of the junction left unmatched. From germline, CDR1 is LGHNT and CDR2 FRNRAP. The CDR3 DNA follows: TGTGCTAGTGGTTTGGGTCTGACTAGCGGGATCAGAGAGACCCAGTACTTC. It encodes CASGLGLTSGIRETQYF.

The chain couples TRBV12-5 to TRBJ1-1; D is perhaps TRBD1 (6 bases). CDR3 length: 14 amino acids. Germline-derived CDR1 and CDR2 are LGHNT and FRNRAP. V lost 5 bases, J lost 4 bases, and 14 bases lay in between. CDR3 sequence reads: CASGITGMATEAFF. The CDR3 DNA reads as TGTGCTAGTGGTATTACAGGGATGGCCACTGAAGCTTTCTTT.